This is a list of T cell receptor beta chains from one sample in a study of shared clonotypes between healthy human individuals. Sequenced by immunoSEQ multiplex PCR; TCRdb stores in-frame clones only, minus some. The table records about 2.1 million clones, roughly 93% of them present only once. The sequenced material came from naive CD8+ T cells from PBMCs. All receptors derive from a man between 18 and 29 years old in good health. Some clones in this sample may be carry-over from other donors' samples. CDR3s include the opening cysteine and the closing phenylalanine or tryptophan. A D gene is named only where the DNA matches it firmly. Some rows have no size entry. The others give once, few or many, or a class for an expanded clone.

D gene: NA; J gene: TRBJ1-4; V gene: TRBV27; clone size: NA; CDR3 protein: CASSSVSAQGKLFF; CDR3 DNA: TGTGCCAGCAGTTCGGTCTCCGCCCAAGGAAAACTGTTTTTT
D gene: NA; J gene: TRBJ2-5; V gene: TRBV4-1; clone size: NA; CDR3 protein: CASSQGPGTPETQYF; CDR3 DNA: TGCGCCAGCAGCCAGGGTCCCGGGACCCCCGAGACCCAGTACTTC
D gene: NA; J gene: TRBJ1-5; V gene: TRBV5-8; clone size: NA; CDR3 protein: CASSRLAVDSNQPQHF; CDR3 DNA: TGTGCCAGCAGCCGGTTGGCAGTCGATAGCAATCAGCCCCAGCATTTT
D gene: NA; J gene: TRBJ2-7; V gene: TRBV9; clone size: NA; CDR3 protein: CASSHPRVRGASYEQYF; CDR3 DNA: TGTGCCAGCAGCCATCCCCGTGTGAGGGGGGCTTCCTACGAGCAGTACTTC
D gene: NA; J gene: TRBJ1-5; V gene: TRBV27; clone size: once; CDR3 protein: CASSLGVGGNQPQHF; CDR3 DNA: TGTGCCAGCAGTTTGGGGGTGGGGGGCAATCAGCCCCAGCATTTT
D gene: NA; J gene: TRBJ2-2; V gene: TRBV5-6; clone size: NA; CDR3 protein: CASSLAAGVTAGELFF; CDR3 DNA: TGTGCCAGCAGCTTGGCCGCGGGCGTCACGGCAGGGGAGCTGTTTTTT
D gene: NA; J gene: TRBJ1-1; V gene: TRBV9; clone size: once; CDR3 protein: CASSPDPGEAFF; CDR3 DNA: TGTGCCAGCAGCCCGGACCCGGGGGAAGCTTTCTTT
D gene: NA; J gene: TRBJ2-3; V gene: TRBV10-1; clone size: NA; CDR3 protein: CASSESTRGPQYF; CDR3 DNA: TGCGCCAGCAGTGAGTCGACTCGAGGGCCGCAGTATTTT
D gene: NA; J gene: TRBJ2-2; V gene: TRBV29-1; clone size: once; CDR3 protein: CSAGPRTAMNTGELFF; CDR3 DNA: TGCAGCGCCGGTCCCCGGACAGCTATGAACACCGGGGAGCTGTTTTTT
D gene: NA; J gene: TRBJ2-7; V gene: TRBV29-1; clone size: NA; CDR3 protein: CSVRSPGQGLNEQYF; CDR3 DNA: TGCAGCGTAAGATCGCCCGGGCAGGGGTTGAACGAGCAGTACTTC
D gene: TRBD1; J gene: TRBJ2-3; V gene: TRBV4-3; clone size: NA; CDR3 protein: CASSQTGGLADTQYF; CDR3 DNA: TGCGCCAGCAGCCAGACAGGGGGTCTGGCAGATACGCAGTATTTT
D gene: NA; J gene: TRBJ2-2; V gene: TRBV25-1; clone size: NA; CDR3 protein: CASSARDNTGELFF; CDR3 DNA: TGTGCCAGCAGTGCCCGGGACAACACCGGGGAGCTGTTTTTT
D gene: NA; J gene: TRBJ2-1; V gene: TRBV7-8; clone size: NA; CDR3 protein: CASSSRSTYNEQFF; CDR3 DNA: TGTGCCAGCAGCTCCAGGTCGACCTACAATGAGCAGTTCTTC
D gene: TRBD1; J gene: TRBJ2-4; V gene: TRBV15; clone size: NA; CDR3 protein: CATSRTRDPRDRQNIQYF; CDR3 DNA: TGTGCCACCAGCAGGACACGGGACCCCCGGGACAGACAAAACATTCAGTACTTC
D gene: TRBD2; J gene: TRBJ2-1; V gene: TRBV9; clone size: NA; CDR3 protein: CASSLGTSGRVEQFF; CDR3 DNA: TGTGCCAGCAGCTTAGGGACTAGCGGGAGGGTTGAGCAGTTCTTC
D gene: NA; J gene: TRBJ2-7; V gene: TRBV7-8; clone size: NA; CDR3 protein: CASSLVPGPPYEQYF; CDR3 DNA: TGTGCCAGCAGCTTAGTTCCGGGTCCCCCCTACGAGCAGTACTTC
D gene: NA; J gene: TRBJ1-4; V gene: TRBV11-2; clone size: NA; CDR3 protein: CASSLYKSGEKLFF; CDR3 DNA: TGTGCCAGCAGCTTATATAAATCGGGTGAAAAACTGTTTTTT
D gene: NA; J gene: TRBJ2-7; V gene: TRBV11-2; clone size: NA; CDR3 protein: CASSLGVSTSYEQYF; CDR3 DNA: TGTGCCAGCAGCTTAGGAGTTTCGACATCCTACGAGCAGTACTTC
D gene: TRBD1; J gene: TRBJ1-2; V gene: TRBV11-2; clone size: NA; CDR3 protein: CASSTIDRGLGGYTF; CDR3 DNA: TGTGCCAGCAGCACGATAGACAGGGGGCTAGGAGGCTACACCTTC
D gene: NA; J gene: TRBJ2-1; V gene: TRBV19; clone size: NA; CDR3 protein: CASSIFLSREIIGTDEQFF; CDR3 DNA: TGTGCCAGTAGTATATTCCTCTCCAGGGAGATAATTGGTACGGATGAGCAGTTCTTC
D gene: TRBD1; J gene: TRBJ2-2; V gene: TRBV5-1; clone size: NA; CDR3 protein: CASSLIGTGLTGELFF; CDR3 DNA: TGCGCCAGCAGCTTGATCGGGACAGGGCTAACCGGGGAGCTGTTTTTT
D gene: TRBD1; J gene: TRBJ2-3; V gene: TRBV29-1; clone size: NA; CDR3 protein: CSVEVRDRPTDTQYF; CDR3 DNA: TGCAGCGTTGAAGTCCGGGACAGGCCCACAGATACGCAGTATTTT
D gene: TRBD2; J gene: TRBJ2-3; V gene: TRBV27; clone size: once; CDR3 protein: CASSPIPGLGVGRGQYF; CDR3 DNA: TGTGCCAGCAGTCCGATCCCGGGACTAGGGGTCGGGAGGGGGCAGTATTTT
D gene: NA; J gene: TRBJ1-1; V gene: TRBV28; clone size: few; CDR3 protein: CASSLPGTEAFF; CDR3 DNA: TGTGCCAGCAGTTTACCGGGCACTGAAGCTTTCTTT
D gene: TRBD2; J gene: TRBJ2-7; V gene: TRBV27; clone size: NA; CDR3 protein: CASSFLSTSGTYEQYF; CDR3 DNA: TGTGCCAGCAGTTTCCTTTCGACTAGCGGGACCTACGAGCAGTACTTC
D gene: NA; J gene: TRBJ1-2; V gene: TRBV29-1; clone size: once; CDR3 protein: CSVGGVPNYGYTF; CDR3 DNA: TGCAGCGTTGGGGGGGTTCCTAACTATGGCTACACCTTC
D gene: NA; J gene: TRBJ1-5; V gene: TRBV28; clone size: NA; CDR3 protein: CASNKAGRSYSNQPQHF; CDR3 DNA: TGTGCCAGCAACAAAGCGGGCAGATCCTATAGCAATCAGCCCCAGCATTTT
D gene: NA; J gene: TRBJ1-5; V gene: TRBV28; clone size: NA; CDR3 protein: CASSDRVTLGNQPQHF; CDR3 DNA: TGTGCCAGCAGCGACCGGGTGACCTTGGGCAATCAGCCCCAGCATTTT
D gene: NA; J gene: TRBJ2-7; V gene: TRBV7-9; clone size: NA; CDR3 protein: CASSATLSSYEQYF; CDR3 DNA: TGTGCCAGCAGCGCGACACTGAGCTCCTACGAGCAGTACTTC
D gene: TRBD2; J gene: TRBJ2-1; V gene: TRBV5-3; clone size: NA; CDR3 protein: CARSLEWTSGRAYNEQFF; CDR3 DNA: TGTGCCAGAAGCCTGGAATGGACTAGCGGGAGGGCCTACAATGAGCAGTTCTTC
D gene: NA; J gene: TRBJ1-1; V gene: TRBV27; clone size: NA; CDR3 protein: CASSFSGIPEAFF; CDR3 DNA: TGTGCCAGCAGTTTCTCCGGGATCCCTGAAGCTTTCTTT
D gene: NA; J gene: TRBJ2-3; V gene: TRBV11-2; clone size: NA; CDR3 protein: CASSSRGWSTDTQYF; CDR3 DNA: TGTGCCAGCAGCTCCAGGGGATGGAGCACAGATACGCAGTATTTT
D gene: NA; J gene: TRBJ2-7; V gene: TRBV15; clone size: NA; CDR3 protein: CATSRVPSTLGTHEQYF; CDR3 DNA: TGTGCCACCAGCAGAGTTCCCTCGACCCTAGGTACGCACGAGCAGTACTTC
D gene: TRBD2; J gene: TRBJ2-1; V gene: TRBV7-8; clone size: NA; CDR3 protein: CASSLGTSGGLTGNEQFF; CDR3 DNA: TGTGCCAGCAGCTTAGGGACTAGCGGGGGCCTTACGGGCAATGAGCAGTTCTTC
D gene: NA; J gene: TRBJ2-3; V gene: TRBV7-9; clone size: NA; CDR3 protein: CASSFPVGVSRTDTQYF; CDR3 DNA: TGTGCCAGCAGCTTCCCGGTGGGCGTGTCTCGCACAGATACGCAGTATTTT
D gene: TRBD2; J gene: TRBJ2-3; V gene: TRBV7-3; clone size: NA; CDR3 protein: CASSLEGGRAFTDTQYF; CDR3 DNA: TGTGCCAGCAGCTTAGAGGGCGGGAGGGCCTTCACAGATACGCAGTATTTT
D gene: NA; J gene: TRBJ2-4; V gene: TRBV6-5; clone size: NA; CDR3 protein: CASSYSTSSWVYIQYF; CDR3 DNA: TGTGCCAGCAGTTACTCGACTTCGTCATGGGTGTACATTCAGTACTTC
D gene: NA; J gene: TRBJ1-1; V gene: TRBV14; clone size: NA; CDR3 protein: CASSQDSGAEAFF; CDR3 DNA: TGTGCCAGCAGCCAAGATTCCGGGGCTGAAGCTTTCTTT
D gene: NA; J gene: TRBJ2-5; V gene: TRBV10-3; clone size: few; CDR3 protein: CAISEKWYRGGVGKEETQYF; CDR3 DNA: TGTGCCATCAGTGAGAAATGGTACAGGGGAGGAGTGGGTAAGGAAGAGACCCAGTACTTC
D gene: NA; J gene: TRBJ2-7; V gene: TRBV27; clone size: NA; CDR3 protein: CASSSYYEQYF; CDR3 DNA: TGTGCCAGCAGTTCTTACTACGAGCAGTACTTC
D gene: TRBD2; J gene: TRBJ2-5; V gene: TRBV27; clone size: NA; CDR3 protein: CASSLSPAGTQYF; CDR3 DNA: TGTGCCAGCAGTTTATCGCCAGCGGGAACCCAGTACTTC
D gene: TRBD2; J gene: TRBJ2-1; V gene: TRBV11-3; clone size: NA; CDR3 protein: CASSLAPGLAGVGEQFF; CDR3 DNA: TGTGCCAGCAGCTTAGCTCCGGGACTAGCGGGAGTTGGTGAGCAGTTCTTC
D gene: NA; J gene: TRBJ2-5; V gene: TRBV28; clone size: NA; CDR3 protein: CASSLDSWETQYF; CDR3 DNA: TGTGCCAGCAGTCTGGACAGCTGGGAGACCCAGTACTTC
D gene: TRBD1; J gene: TRBJ1-2; V gene: TRBV29-1; clone size: NA; CDR3 protein: CSVEEWDREGYGYTF; CDR3 DNA: TGCAGCGTTGAAGAATGGGACAGGGAAGGCTATGGCTACACCTTC
D gene: TRBD1; J gene: TRBJ1-1; V gene: TRBV11-2; clone size: NA; CDR3 protein: CASSLDFWGQGFEAFF; CDR3 DNA: TGTGCCAGCAGCTTAGATTTCTGGGGACAGGGCTTTGAAGCTTTCTTT
D gene: TRBD1; J gene: TRBJ1-2; V gene: TRBV29-1; clone size: NA; CDR3 protein: CSVDPGTGLSEGYTF; CDR3 DNA: TGCAGCGTTGATCCCGGGACAGGCCTTAGTGAGGGCTACACCTTC
D gene: NA; J gene: TRBJ2-7; V gene: TRBV6-1; clone size: NA; CDR3 protein: CASRHSGLSSYEQYF; CDR3 DNA: TGTGCCAGCAGGCACTCTGGACTATCTTCCTACGAGCAGTACTTC
D gene: NA; J gene: TRBJ1-1; V gene: TRBV10-3; clone size: few; CDR3 protein: CASRGGDTEAFF; CDR3 DNA: TGTGCCTCCAGAGGGGGGGACACTGAAGCTTTCTTT
D gene: NA; J gene: TRBJ1-1; V gene: TRBV29-1; clone size: NA; CDR3 protein: CSVAGDASNTEAFF; CDR3 DNA: TGCAGCGTTGCTGGGGACGCATCAAACACTGAAGCTTTCTTT
D gene: NA; J gene: TRBJ1-5; V gene: TRBV28; clone size: NA; CDR3 protein: CASSPLVRSSNQPQHF; CDR3 DNA: TGTGCCAGCAGTCCCCTTGTGAGGAGCAGCAATCAGCCCCAGCATTTT
D gene: NA; J gene: TRBJ2-7; V gene: TRBV9; clone size: NA; CDR3 protein: CASSTDYEQYF; CDR3 DNA: TGTGCCAGCAGTACAGACTACGAGCAGTACTTC
D gene: TRBD2; J gene: TRBJ2-7; V gene: TRBV6-5; clone size: NA; CDR3 protein: CASSYAAGVYEQYF; CDR3 DNA: TGTGCCAGCAGTTATGCGGCGGGAGTCTACGAGCAGTACTTC
D gene: TRBD1; J gene: TRBJ1-1; V gene: TRBV19; clone size: NA; CDR3 protein: CASKTGGAGQAFF; CDR3 DNA: TGTGCCAGTAAAACAGGGGGCGCGGGGCAGGCTTTCTTT
D gene: NA; J gene: TRBJ1-5; V gene: TRBV28; clone size: NA; CDR3 protein: CASSLYMGGNQPQHF; CDR3 DNA: TGTGCCAGCAGTTTATATATGGGGGGGAATCAGCCCCAGCATTTT
D gene: NA; J gene: TRBJ2-7; V gene: TRBV10-1; clone size: NA; CDR3 protein: CASSERQGSHEQYF; CDR3 DNA: TGCGCCAGCAGTGAACGGCAGGGGAGTCACGAGCAGTACTTC
D gene: NA; J gene: TRBJ1-1; V gene: TRBV6-4; clone size: NA; CDR3 protein: CASSGVWGGGTEAFF; CDR3 DNA: TGTGCCAGCAGCGGGGTGTGGGGGGGAGGGACTGAAGCTTTCTTT
D gene: NA; J gene: TRBJ2-5; V gene: TRBV6-6; clone size: once; CDR3 protein: CATGSQETQYF; CDR3 DNA: TGTGCCACGGGCAGCCAAGAGACCCAGTACTTC